This T cell receptor (beta chain) was sequenced during a study of Tregs in tolerant kidney transplant recipients (dated by TCRdb to 2018 to 2020). Turning to the overall study: The transplants used related donors along with nonmyeloablative bone marrow transplantation, and in the human trials mixed chimerism was transient. TCRbeta sequencing was used in the study to identify donor-specific regulatory T cells before combined kidney and bone marrow transplantation, and the identified cells were then tracked after transplant. Broader findings and caveats from the paper: Donor-specific Treg expansion exceeded global Treg expansion in tolerant patients, suggesting antigen-driven rather than nonspecific expansion. Although technical replication error seemed to be minimal, the question of biological reproducibility was not addressed directly. Expanding Tregs with activated donor B cells appeared to identify the most biologically relevant and donor-specific TCRbeta repertoire. For some patients the PCR primers changed over time, which made it impossible to compare the samples from those patients at the nucleotide level. Because only a small number of patients were included, the study had limitations, and the results will need to be validated in larger populations as well as under other immunosuppression protocols.

With respect to this clone: It lacks a known antigen. Base qualities are not provided; no much larger clone lies one nucleotide away.

The time point label here, explained by the study, means: blood sample drawn before combined kidney and bone marrow transplant. Unstimulated Tregs (CD4+CD25+CD127-), CD4+ non-Tregs (CD4+CD25-), CD4 and CD8 cells were FACS-sorted from thawed PBMCs. The patients were a few recipients of combined kidney and bone marrow transplants from the ITN036ST trial, and samples were available only from these trial subjects. Healthy control blood was processed to PBMCs by Ficoll density gradient and cryopreserved, and patient PBMCs were collected before and after transplant. For TCRbeta CDR3 sequencing, genomic DNA from the sorted cells was extracted using the QIAGEN DNeasy Blood and Tissue Kit. High-throughput TCRbeta CDR3 sequencing was carried out commercially through immunoSEQ, with PCR amplification with bias correction and internal controls included. In the source study's methods: Unique productive TCRbeta sequences were defined by CDR3 nucleotide sequence where primers matched, and otherwise by CDR3 amino acid sequence together with Vbeta and Jbeta genes. To correct sorting error, sequences shared between sorted populations at a frequency ratio of 2:1 or less were removed; the rest were assigned to the higher population. Sequences were defined as donor-reactive when expanded at least 5-fold in CFSE-low cells versus unstimulated cells and present at a frequency of at least 0.01% in CFSE-low cells. Jensen-Shannon divergence calculated on the top 100 TCRbeta sequences ranked by frequency was used to measure repertoire divergence. For samples with multiple sequencing runs, sorting error was corrected separately for each run before the runs were pooled. TCRdb provides this immuneACCESS table in a form limited to in-frame rearrangements. Some clones are lacking; in checked studies, under half of them reflect an unresolved V gene, and why the rest are absent is not known. V and J calls and clone size are copied from that table; D and trimming were computed from the DNA. The sample table contains about 110,000 clones; only one count was recorded for 90% of them. Clones ranked in the top ten supply approximately 0.35% of the sample.

The CDR3 numbers 16 residues from cysteine through phenylalanine. Only CDR3 DNA remains: 48 bases, in frame from the first base. According to the germline V gene, CDR1 reads MDHEN and CDR2 reads SYDVKM. V is cut by 5 bases and J by 1 base, and the space between the germline ends is 17 bases. Recombination connected TRBV28 to TRBJ2-5, with TRBD2 tentatively as D gene (6 bases match). Sequencing was performed on CD4+ T cells from blood, taken before the transplant. This clonotype was obtained from a human donor who received a combined kidney and bone marrow transplant. The DNA is TGTGCCAGCAGTGCTCTGGCGGGGAAAACCCAAGAGACCCAGTACTTC. The encoded protein is CASSALAGKTQETQYF.